The clone carrying this T cell receptor (beta chain) showed up just a few times. The target antigen is unknown. The sample originates from a study of identical twins. Study findings and constraints: Conclusions were based on cross-sectional statistical analysis, without following the same donors.

CDR1 and CDR2 (germline): SGHAT, FQNNGV. V lost 1 base to trimming and J lost 2 bases; unmatched junction nucleotides: 11. The CDR3 sequence is 17 residues long. A universal primer site was created by template switching, with the cDNA bearing unique molecular identifiers. TCRdb fed the 5' RACE reads into MiXCR, producing one record per CDR3 protein. This table holds about 1.7 million distinct CDR3 sequences, less than 40% found once. This TCR was sampled from a newborn girl in good health. V usage is TRBV11-2 and J usage is TRBJ2-7, with TRBD2 matching 7 bases. The material sequenced was cord blood. The CDR3 loop is CASSLAFSSGLPYEQYF. CDR3 bases: TGTGCCAGCAGCTTAGCTTTCTCTAGCGGCCTACCCTACGAGCAGTACTTC.